The 13 T cell receptor beta chains listed next were all sequenced from one sample in a study of shared clonotypes between healthy human individuals. Method: immunoSEQ multiplex PCR; TCRdb's copy keeps in-frame clones and lacks some. The sample carries about 670,000 clones, approximately 75% recorded once. The specimen sequenced was memory CD4+ T cells sorted from blood. Documented subset: CD45RA-negative fraction. These receptor sequences come from a woman aged 25-40 years in good health.

This chain links TRBV10-1 with TRBJ1-1; tentatively, D is TRBD1 (6 bases). Between the trimmed V and J ends, which lost 4 bases and 7 bases, there was a span of 13 bases. This CDR3 has 13 amino acids. Germline CDR1 WNHNN, CDR2 SYGVQD (reference sequence). CDR3 sequence (DNA): TGCGCCAGCAGTGTCAGGACAGAAGGTGAAGCTTTCTTT. Translated: CASSVRTEGEAFF.

The chain combines TRBV25-1 with TRBJ1-1; D not certain. CDR1 is MGHDK and CDR2 is SYGVNS in the germline V gene. This CDR3 has 13 amino acids. V gave up 7 bases and J gave up 1 base, with 10 bases separating them. The CDR3 DNA reads TGTGCCAGCATGGGTTGGGGGAACACTGAAGCTTTCTTT. Translating it yields CASMGWGNTEAFF.

The CDR3 DNA reads as TGTGCCAGCGCCCACGGGGCGGGAGCGAGCGGGGAGCTGTTTTTT. The encoded protein is CASAHGAGASGELFF. This sequence joins TRBV6-1 and TRBJ2-2, with 7 positions matching TRBD2. The CDR3 is made up of 15 amino acids. In germline, CDR1 is MNHNS, CDR2 SASEGT. With 8 bases clipped from V and 7 bases from J, the junction kept 13 bases outside the gene matches.

The V call is TRBV28, the J call TRBJ2-7, with D maybe TRBD1 (6 bases). The CDR3 sequence is 14 residues long. Germline V lookup: CDR1 MDHEN, CDR2 SYDVKM. The germline V and J ends were trimmed by 7 bases and 2 bases, with 15 bases remaining between them. CDR3 nucleotide sequence: TGTGCCAGCATCCAACAGGGCCCTACCTACGAGCAGTACTTC. Amino acid sequence: CASIQQGPTYEQYF.

In the case of this clone: Other nucleotide sequences from this sample produce the same CDR3. The J gene is TRBJ2-7, the V gene TRBV28, with D hard to call. V lost 5 bases, J lost 3 bases, and 5 bases lay in between. The CDR3 has 11 amino acids. Germline CDR1 reads MDHEN; CDR2 reads SYDVKM. The CDR3: CASSPRYEQYF. CDR3 sequence (DNA): TGTGCCAGCAGTCCTCGCTACGAGCAGTACTTC. Variable domain in full (rest from reference TRBV28 and TRBJ2-7): DVKVTQSSRYLVKRTGEKVFLECVQDMDHENMFWYRQDPGLGLRLIYFSYDVKMKEKGDIPEGYSVSREKKERFSLILESASTNQTSMYLCASSPRYEQYFGPGTRLTVT.

The V and J genes are TRBV29-1 and TRBJ1-2; TRBD1 aligns across 9 bases. Trimming cost V 7 bases and J 4 bases; bases outside gene matches: 13. There are 15 residues in the CDR3. The germline CDR1 and CDR2 sequences are SQVTM and ANQGSEA. The CDR3 DNA reads as TGCAGCGGAAGAAATGGGACAGGGTCGACCTATGGCTACACCTTC. It codes for CSGRNGTGSTYGYTF.

The chain employs TRBV28 and TRBJ2-1; 8 nucleotides agree with TRBD2. Germline loops: CDR1 MDHEN, CDR2 SYDVKM. The V and J ends lost 7 bases and 6 bases, in that order; junction bases with no gene match: 8. CDR3 size: 14 residues. The CDR3 protein is CASIAGNDFNEQFF. The CDR3 DNA follows: TGTGCCAGCATAGCGGGGAATGATTTCAATGAGCAGTTCTTC.

V is TRBV5-4 and J is TRBJ2-3; TRBD1 matches 7 bases. The CDR3 covers 13 residues. Germline V gives CDR1 SGHNT, CDR2 YYREEE (reference sequence). V dropped 4 bases and J dropped 9; count of bases not matched to a gene: 8. Here the CDR3 DNA reads TGTGCCAGCAGCCGGGGACAGCCGGAGACGCAGTATTTT. Its translation is CASSRGQPETQYF. Looking up the rest from reference TRBV5-4 and TRBJ2-3 gives the full variable domain: ETGVTQSPTHLIKTRGQQVTLRCSSQSGHNTVSWYQQALGQGPQFIFQYYREEENGRGNFPPRFSGLQFPNYSSELNVNALELDDSALYLCASSRGQPETQYFGPGTRLTVL.

This CDR3 is CAWSTDSNQPQHF. The CDR3 region has the DNA TGTGCCTGGAGTACGGATAGCAATCAGCCCCAGCATTTT. This chain connects TRBV30 to TRBJ1-5; D unresolved. CDR1 GTSNPN and CDR2 SVGIG come from the germline V gene (reference sequence). V was cut by 2 bases and J by 0 bases, with 5 bases left in between. The CDR3 loop spans 13 amino acids.

This rearrangement joins TRBV5-5 to TRBJ1-1; no clear D. Germline CDR1 and CDR2: SGHKS and YYEKEE (reference sequence). Trimming shortened V by 1 base and J by 5 bases, and 6 bases separated the two germline ends. The CDR3 has 12 amino acids. CDR3 bases: TGTGCCAGCAGCTTGCGGGAGACTGAAGCTTTCTTT. It codes for CASSLRETEAFF.

V is TRBV29-1 and J is TRBJ2-5, with TRBD1 matching 7 bases. The last part of the DNA fits TRBJ2-7 better; the J call may be wrong. The germline gives CDR1 SQVTM, CDR2 ANQGSEA. The CDR3 has 12 amino acids. This CDR3 reads CSATQGSYEQYF. The CDR3 DNA reads as TGCAGCGCGACACAGGGGTCCTACGAGCAGTACTTC.

The rearrangement uses TRBV2 and TRBJ1-5; no clear D gene. Germline V gene sequence: CDR1 SNHLY, CDR2 FYNNEI. V was pared by 4 bases and J by 0 bases, with 10 bases between. This CDR3 contains 15 residues. The CDR3 loop reads CASSVNGNSNQPQHF. In DNA form, the CDR3 reads TGTGCCAGCAGTGTAAATGGGAATAGCAATCAGCCCCAGCATTTT.

CDR3 DNA: TGTGCCAGCAGCACCACGGGGAGTCCCCCTACTACGCAGTATTTT. It specifies CASSTTGSPPTTQYF. The chain recombines TRBV7-3 with TRBJ2-3; maybe TRBD2 (5 bases). Trimming left V 5 bases short and J 8 bases short, with 20 bases between. The CDR3 totals 15 residues. Germline loops: CDR1 SGHTA, CDR2 FQGTGA.